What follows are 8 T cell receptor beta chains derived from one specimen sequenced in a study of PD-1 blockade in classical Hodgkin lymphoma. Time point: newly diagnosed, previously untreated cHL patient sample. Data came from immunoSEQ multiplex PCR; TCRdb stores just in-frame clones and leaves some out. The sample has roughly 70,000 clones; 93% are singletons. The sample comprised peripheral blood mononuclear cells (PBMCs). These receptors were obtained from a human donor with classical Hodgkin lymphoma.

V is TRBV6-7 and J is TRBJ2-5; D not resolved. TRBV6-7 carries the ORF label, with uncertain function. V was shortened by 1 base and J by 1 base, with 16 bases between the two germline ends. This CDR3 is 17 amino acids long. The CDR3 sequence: CASSYLCRPPLQETQYF. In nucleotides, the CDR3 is TGTGCCAGCAGTTACTTGTGCAGGCCACCTCTCCAAGAGACCCAGTACTTC.

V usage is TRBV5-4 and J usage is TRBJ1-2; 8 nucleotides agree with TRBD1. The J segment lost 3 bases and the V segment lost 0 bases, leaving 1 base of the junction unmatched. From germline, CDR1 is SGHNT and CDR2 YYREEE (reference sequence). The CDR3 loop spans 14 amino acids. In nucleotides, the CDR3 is TGTGCCAGCAGCTTGGACAGGGGGTACTATGGCTACACCTTC. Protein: CASSLDRGYYGYTF.

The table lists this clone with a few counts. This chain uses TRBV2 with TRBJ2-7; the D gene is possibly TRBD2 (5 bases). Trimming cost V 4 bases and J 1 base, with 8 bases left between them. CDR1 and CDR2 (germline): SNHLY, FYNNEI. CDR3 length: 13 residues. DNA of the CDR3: TGTGCCAGCAGTGGGAGCGGTTCCTACGAGCAGTACTTC. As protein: CASSGSGSYEQYF. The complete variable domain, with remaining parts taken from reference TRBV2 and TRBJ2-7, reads EPEVTQTPSHQVTQMGQEVILRCVPISNHLYFYWYRQILGQKVEFLVSFYNNEISEKSEIFDDQFSVERPDGSNFTLKIRSTKLEDSAMYFCASSGSGSYEQYFGPGTRLTVT.

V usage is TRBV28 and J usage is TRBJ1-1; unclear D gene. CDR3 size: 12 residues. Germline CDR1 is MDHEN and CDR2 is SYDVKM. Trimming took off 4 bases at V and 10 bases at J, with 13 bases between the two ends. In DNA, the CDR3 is TGTGCCAGCAGTTCTGTTACCTATGGAGCTTTCTTT. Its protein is CASSSVTYGAFF.

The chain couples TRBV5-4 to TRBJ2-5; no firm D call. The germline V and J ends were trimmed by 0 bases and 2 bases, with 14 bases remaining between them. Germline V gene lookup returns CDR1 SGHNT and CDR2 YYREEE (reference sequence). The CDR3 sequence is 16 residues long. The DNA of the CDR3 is TGTGCCAGCAGCTTGGCCGGTTCGTCAGGTCAAGAGACCCAGTACTTC. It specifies CASSLAGSSGQETQYF.

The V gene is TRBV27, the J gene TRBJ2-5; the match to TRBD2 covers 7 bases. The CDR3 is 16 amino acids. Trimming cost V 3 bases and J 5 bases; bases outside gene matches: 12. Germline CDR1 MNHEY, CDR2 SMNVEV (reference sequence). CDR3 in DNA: TGTGCCAGCAGTTTCGGAGCGGGACCAAAGTGGGAGACCCAGTACTTC. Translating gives CASSFGAGPKWETQYF.

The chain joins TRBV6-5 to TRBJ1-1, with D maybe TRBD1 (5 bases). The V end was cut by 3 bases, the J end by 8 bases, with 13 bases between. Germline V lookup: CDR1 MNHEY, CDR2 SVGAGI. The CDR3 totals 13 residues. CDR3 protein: CASSYNRLTEAFF. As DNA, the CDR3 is TGTGCCAGCAGTTATAACAGGTTGACCGAAGCTTTCTTT.

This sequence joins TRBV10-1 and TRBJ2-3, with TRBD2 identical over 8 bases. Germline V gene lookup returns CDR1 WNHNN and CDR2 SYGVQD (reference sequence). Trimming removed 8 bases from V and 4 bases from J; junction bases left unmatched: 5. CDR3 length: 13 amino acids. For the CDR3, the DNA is TGCGCCAGCGGACGGGGGGGCGCAGATACGCAGTATTTT. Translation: CASGRGGADTQYF.